Listed here are 4 T cell receptor beta chains from one sample, sequenced in a study of beta chain features in type 1 diabetes listed by TCRdb under 2018. Receptors were amplified or captured by the immunoSEQ multiplex PCR assay. The entire isolated RNA was reverse transcribed using the High Capacity cDNA Reverse Transcription Kit, and thus expressed TCRB transcripts were sequenced. TCRdb stores this immuneACCESS table with in-frame sequences only. Part of the clones is absent; in the studies checked, under half of the shortfall reflects unresolved V genes, and no reason is known for the rest. The sample table records 250,000 or so clones; 68% of these occur just once. The ten largest clones take up about 0.051% of the sample. The sample comprised naive CD4+ T cells from blood. The intended sense of this specimen's cell subset or site label: true naive CD4+ T cells. The receptors here all came from a man aged 30 to 39 in good health.

This sequence joins TRBV6-1 and TRBJ1-2, with D possibly TRBD1 on 6 matching bases. V was cut by 11 bases and J by 8 bases, with 21 bases left in between. CDR1 and CDR2 from the germline V gene are MNHNS and SASEGT. The CDR3 consists of 13 residues. The DNA of the CDR3 is TGTGCCGGAGCTATTGGAGCAGGGGAAGGCTACACCTTC. Translating gives CAGAIGAGEGYTF.

The chain combines TRBV14 with TRBJ2-6; 7 nucleotides line up with TRBD1. This CDR3 is 17 amino acids long. Germline lookup yields CDR1 SGHDN and CDR2 FVKESK. Germline trimming cut 4 bases from V and 1 base from J; bases unmatched to any gene: 7. CDR3: CASSPRDRSSGANVLTF. The CDR3 DNA follows: TGTGCCAGCAGCCCTAGGGACAGATCATCTGGGGCCAACGTCCTGACTTTC.

The rearrangement uses TRBV28 and TRBJ1-2, with no clear D. The germline V gene has CDR1 MDHEN and CDR2 SYDVKM. The CDR3 totals 12 residues. Trimming removed 5 bases at V and 5 bases at J, with 9 bases between. The CDR3: CASSEGIYGYTF. The DNA of the CDR3 is TGTGCCAGCAGTGAAGGGATTTATGGCTACACCTTC.

The chain couples TRBV29-1 to TRBJ2-1, with 10 bases identical to TRBD1. Germline V gene data show CDR1 as SQVTM and CDR2 as ANQGSEA. The ends lost 7 bases at V and 8 bases at J; junction bases unmatched: 11. The CDR3 loop spans 14 amino acids. The CDR3 region has the DNA TGCAGCGCCATAGGCGGGACAGGGGTGTATGAGCAGTTCTTC. Residues: CSAIGGTGVYEQFF.